This is a list of T cell receptor beta chains from one sample in a study of T-cell memory formation after mild COVID-19. From the 5' RACE reads, TCRdb called clonotypes with MiXCR, one entry per CDR3 protein. The sample has about 160,000 distinct CDR3 sequences; around a third are singletons. Sample: PBMCs or a T cell subset sorted from them (not recorded which). The origin of the receptors is an adult woman who had mild COVID-19 (a few samples of this study predate the infection). Cell type and time point are not known. The CDR3 runs from the conserved cysteine through the conserved F or W. A D gene is named only where the DNA matches it firmly. For some rows the clone size is stated as once, few or many, or as a class when expanded; others skip it.

TGCGCCAGCAGCTTGGTTAGTGCTAGCGGGGGAAGTGATACGCAGTATTTT	CASSLVSASGGSDTQYF	TRBV5-1	few	TRBJ2-3	TRBD2
TGTGCCAGCAGTGGGGGGTACTCCTACGAGCAGTACTTC	CASSGGYSYEQYF	TRBV2	.	TRBJ2-7	.
TGTGCCAGCAGTGGACAGGGGGTATCGTACACCGGGGAGCTGTTTTTT	CASSGQGVSYTGELFF	TRBV27	.	TRBJ2-2	TRBD1
TGTGCCAGCAGCTTAGAGTCCCGAGATCTAGCCAAAAACATTCAGTACTTC	CASSLESRDLAKNIQYF	TRBV11-2	.	TRBJ2-4	.
TGTGCCAGCAGTTGGACAGGCTCCGAGACCCAGTACTTC	CASSWTGSETQYF	TRBV12-3/TRBV12-4	few	TRBJ2-5	TRBD1
TGCAGTGCTAGACCCGGGGCAGGGGCCTTCTCTGGAAACACCATATATTTT	CSARPGAGAFSGNTIYF	TRBV20-1	few	TRBJ1-3	.
TGCGCCAGCAGCTTCGAGCTGAGAAGCTCCTACGAGCAGTACTTC	CASSFELRSSYEQYF	TRBV5-1	few	TRBJ2-7	.
TGTGCCAGCAGCTTCCTGGGACGTCAGACTGAAGCTTTCTTT	CASSFLGRQTEAFF	TRBV7-9	.	TRBJ1-1	.
TGCGCCAGCAGCTCCGCTAGAACAGATACGCAGTATTTT	CASSSARTDTQYF	TRBV5-1	.	TRBJ2-3	.
TGTGCCATCAGTGGGACTAGCGGGAGTGTTCAGCCCGGGGAGCTGTTTTTT	CAISGTSGSVQPGELFF	TRBV10-3	.	TRBJ2-2	TRBD2
TGTGCCACCAGTGACGAGCCCGCCTACGAGCAGTACTTC	CATSDEPAYEQYF	TRBV24-1	few	TRBJ2-7	.
TGTGCCTGGAGTGCACAACAGGGGAAGAGCACTGAAGCTTTCTTT	CAWSAQQGKSTEAFF	TRBV30	.	TRBJ1-1	TRBD1
TGTGCCAGCAGCTCGCCGGTTACTAGCGGGAAGAGCTCCTACGAGCAGTACTTC	CASSSPVTSGKSSYEQYF	TRBV13	.	TRBJ2-7	TRBD2
TGTGCCAGCAGCGTCCCGGGACAGGGAGACTATGGCTACACCTTC	CASSVPGQGDYGYTF	TRBV9	.	TRBJ1-2	TRBD1
TGCAGTGGACTGCTCACAGATACGCAGTATTTT	CSGLLTDTQYF	TRBV20-1	few	TRBJ2-3	.
TGTGCCAGCAGCGCCGGAGGGGGGCTGAATCAGCCCCAGCATTTT	CASSAGGGLNQPQHF	TRBV9	.	TRBJ1-5	.
TGCGCCAGCAGCAGTCGAGTTCTGGACGGGTCCAAAAACATTCAGTACTTC	CASSSRVLDGSKNIQYF	TRBV5-1	.	TRBJ2-4	.
TGTGCCAGCAGTTTTTGGGGGTTGGATGGAAACACCATATATTTT	CASSFWGLDGNTIYF	TRBV12-3/TRBV12-4	.	TRBJ1-3	.
TGTGCCAGCAGCCGAAGGGGGGCCGATCAGCCCCAGCATTTT	CASSRRGADQPQHF	TRBV6-6	once	TRBJ1-5	.
TGTGCCAGCAGCCCAACCGGGACCCACTACGAGCAGTACTTC	CASSPTGTHYEQYF	TRBV7-9	.	TRBJ2-7	.
TGTGCCAGCAGTGACGGTAGCGGGTCGGTCGAGCAGTACTTC	CASSDGSGSVEQYF	TRBV6-1	.	TRBJ2-7	TRBD2
TGTGCCAGTAGCGGTTCCGGGGCTAGCACTGAAGCTTTCTTT	CASSGSGASTEAFF	TRBV7-8	few	TRBJ1-1	.
TGCGCCAGCAGCTTGTCGGGGGAGACCTACAATGAGCAGTTCTTC	CASSLSGETYNEQFF	TRBV5-1	few	TRBJ2-1	.
TGTGCCAGCAGCTTAGCGGGGTTGGAAGGGGCTGCCGGCGGGGAGCTGTTTTTT	CASSLAGLEGAAGGELFF	TRBV7-9	few	TRBJ2-2	.
TGTGCCAGCAGCCAAAGGACAGATCCATCCTACGAGCAGTACTTC	CASSQRTDPSYEQYF	TRBV14	few	TRBJ2-7	.
TGTGCCACCAGCCCCCAGCTGGGTTACGAGCAGTACTTC	CATSPQLGYEQYF	TRBV24-1	few	TRBJ2-7	.
TGCAGCGCCGCCGGGGGACCGAACACTGAAGCTTTCTTT	CSAAGGPNTEAFF	TRBV29-1	few	TRBJ1-1	.
TGCGCCAGCAGCCCGGGACAGACCTACGAGCAGTACTTC	CASSPGQTYEQYF	TRBV5-1	.	TRBJ2-7	TRBD1
TGTGCCAGCAGCCAAGGAGGGCTAGCGACAGATACGCAGTATTTT	CASSQGGLATDTQYF	TRBV4-2	.	TRBJ2-3	.
TGTGCCAGCAGCTTCGGGGGGGCTGTCCAAGAGACCCAGTACTTC	CASSFGGAVQETQYF	TRBV7-8	few	TRBJ2-5	TRBD2
TGCAGTGCTAGAGTCCTCCGACTAGCGGGACACAATGAGCAGTTCTTC	CSARVLRLAGHNEQFF	TRBV20-1	.	TRBJ2-1	TRBD2
TGCAGCGTTTCCGGGACAGGACAATACGAGCAGTACTTC	CSVSGTGQYEQYF	TRBV29-1	few	TRBJ2-7	TRBD1
TGTGCCAGCAGCCTAGAATGGGGGTCGCAGTTCTTC	CASSLEWGSQFF	TRBV7-9	few	TRBJ2-1	.
TGCAGCGTAGATAATCGACAGATGATTGAAGCTTTCTTT	CSVDNRQMIEAFF	TRBV29-1	.	TRBJ1-1	.
TGTGCCAGCGGACCCTTCGGAGCGGGAGGGTGGAATACGCAGTATTTT	CASGPFGAGGWNTQYF	TRBV12-3/TRBV12-4	few	TRBJ2-3	TRBD2
TGTGCCAGCACCCCGGGACCTTTGAACACTGAAGCTTTCTTT	CASTPGPLNTEAFF	TRBV27	.	TRBJ1-1	.
TGTGCCAGCAGCTTTATGTCTGGGGAGCAGTACTTC	CASSFMSGEQYF	TRBV7-9	few	TRBJ2-7	.
TGTGCCAGCAGTTACCAGACGCCGGTAGGACATGAAAAACTGTTTTTT	CASSYQTPVGHEKLFF	TRBV27	.	TRBJ1-4	.
TGTGCCAGCAGTGCGGACAGGTCTTCCTACGAGCAGTACTTC	CASSADRSSYEQYF	TRBV2	once	TRBJ2-7	TRBD1
TGCGCCAGCAGCATAAGAACAGGGACCAGGGACCAGCCCCAGCATTTT	CASSIRTGTRDQPQHF	TRBV5-1	.	TRBJ1-5	.
TGTGCCAGCAGCCCTTCGCGGCACTCCTCCTACGAGCAGTACTTC	CASSPSRHSSYEQYF	TRBV9	few	TRBJ2-7	.
TGTGCCAGCTCGGAAGCGAGCGCGAACACCGGGGAGCTGTTTTTT	CASSEASANTGELFF	TRBV9	.	TRBJ2-2	.
TGTGCCAGCAGTTTATCCCCGGGGGCTGAAGCTTTCTTT	CASSLSPGAEAFF	TRBV12-3/TRBV12-4	.	TRBJ1-1	.
TGTGCCAGCAGCCGGCGGTGGGGGGCGAGGAATGAGCAGTACTTC	CASSRRWGARNEQYF	TRBV7-9	few	TRBJ2-7	.
TGTGCCAGCAGCTTGGACAGCGCCTCCTACGAGCAGTACTTC	CASSLDSASYEQYF	TRBV9	.	TRBJ2-7	.
TGTGCCAGCAGTTCAGTTTTCGGGTACTACGAGCAGTACTTC	CASSSVFGYYEQYF	TRBV6-2/TRBV6-3	few	TRBJ2-7	.
TGTGCCAGCAGCTTAGCGTCTGGACAGAACAATGAGCAGTTCTTC	CASSLASGQNNEQFF	TRBV11-1	.	TRBJ2-1	.
TGTGCCAGCAGTGGCCCCGGGGTCCGCGACACTGAAGCTTTCTTT	CASSGPGVRDTEAFF	TRBV12-3/TRBV12-4	.	TRBJ1-1	.
TGTGCCAGCCGCGGACAGGGGGCAGGGAACACTGAAGCTTTCTTT	CASRGQGAGNTEAFF	TRBV6-5	.	TRBJ1-1	TRBD1